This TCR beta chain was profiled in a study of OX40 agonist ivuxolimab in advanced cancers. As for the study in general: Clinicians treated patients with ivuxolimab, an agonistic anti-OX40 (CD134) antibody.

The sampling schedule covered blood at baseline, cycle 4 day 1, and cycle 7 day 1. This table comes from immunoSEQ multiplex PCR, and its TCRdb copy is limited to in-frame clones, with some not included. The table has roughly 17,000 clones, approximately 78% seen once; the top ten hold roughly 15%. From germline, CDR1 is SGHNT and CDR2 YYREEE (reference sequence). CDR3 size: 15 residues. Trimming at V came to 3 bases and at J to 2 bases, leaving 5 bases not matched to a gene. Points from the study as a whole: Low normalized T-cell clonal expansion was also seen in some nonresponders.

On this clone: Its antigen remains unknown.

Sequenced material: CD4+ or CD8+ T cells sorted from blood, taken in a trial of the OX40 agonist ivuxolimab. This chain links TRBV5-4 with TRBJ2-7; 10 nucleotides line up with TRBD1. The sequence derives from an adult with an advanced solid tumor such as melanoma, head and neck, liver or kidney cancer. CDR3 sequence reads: CASSSWDRGTYEQYF. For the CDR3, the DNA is TGTGCCAGCAGCTCATGGGACAGGGGAACCTACGAGCAGTACTTC.